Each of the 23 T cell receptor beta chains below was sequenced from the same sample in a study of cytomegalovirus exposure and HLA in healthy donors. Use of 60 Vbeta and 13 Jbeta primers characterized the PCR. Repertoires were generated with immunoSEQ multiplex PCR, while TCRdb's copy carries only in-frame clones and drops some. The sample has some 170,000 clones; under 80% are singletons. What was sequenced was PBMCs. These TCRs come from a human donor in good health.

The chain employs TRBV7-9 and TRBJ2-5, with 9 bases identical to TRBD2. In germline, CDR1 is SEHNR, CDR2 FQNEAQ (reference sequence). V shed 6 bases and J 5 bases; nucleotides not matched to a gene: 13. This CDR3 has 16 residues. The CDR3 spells CASSSLEAGGPETQYF. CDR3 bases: TGTGCCAGCAGTTCATTGGAAGCGGGGGGCCCTGAGACCCAGTACTTC.

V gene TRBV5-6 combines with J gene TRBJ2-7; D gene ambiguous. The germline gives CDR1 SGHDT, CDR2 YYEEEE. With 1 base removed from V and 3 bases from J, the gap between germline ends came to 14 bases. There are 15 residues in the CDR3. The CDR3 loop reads CASSLLGAKGYEQYF. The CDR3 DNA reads TGTGCCAGCAGCTTGTTGGGCGCAAAAGGCTACGAGCAGTACTTC.

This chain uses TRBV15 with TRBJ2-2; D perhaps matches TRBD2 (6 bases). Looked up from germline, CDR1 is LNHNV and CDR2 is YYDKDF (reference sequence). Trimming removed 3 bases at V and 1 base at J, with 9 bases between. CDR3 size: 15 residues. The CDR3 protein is CATSRRRVNTGELFF. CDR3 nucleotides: TGTGCCACCAGCAGGAGGAGGGTGAACACCGGGGAGCTGTTTTTT.

This CDR3 is CASREPGQKAYEQYF. CDR3 in DNA: TGTGCCAGCAGAGAGCCGGGACAAAAAGCCTACGAGCAGTACTTC. This rearrangement joins TRBV6-1 to TRBJ2-7; a weak D match, TRBD1 (6 bases). The germline V and J ends were trimmed by 6 bases and 2 bases, with 17 bases remaining between them. The V gene's germline CDR1 is MNHNS and CDR2 SASEGT. This CDR3 region has 15 residues.

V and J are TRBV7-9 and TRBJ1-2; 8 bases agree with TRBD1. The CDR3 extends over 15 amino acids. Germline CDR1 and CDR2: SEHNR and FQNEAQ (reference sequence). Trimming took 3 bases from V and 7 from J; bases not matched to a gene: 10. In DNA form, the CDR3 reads TGTGCCAGCAGCTTTTCAGGGGGCGGAGCGAGTGGCTACACCTTC. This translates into CASSFSGGGASGYTF.

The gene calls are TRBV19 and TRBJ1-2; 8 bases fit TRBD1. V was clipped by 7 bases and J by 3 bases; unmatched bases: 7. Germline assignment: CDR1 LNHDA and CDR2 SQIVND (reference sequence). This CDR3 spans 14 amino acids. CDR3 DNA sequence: TGTGCCAGTACCCCCCAGGGGGCCTACTATGGCTACACCTTC. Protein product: CASTPQGAYYGYTF.

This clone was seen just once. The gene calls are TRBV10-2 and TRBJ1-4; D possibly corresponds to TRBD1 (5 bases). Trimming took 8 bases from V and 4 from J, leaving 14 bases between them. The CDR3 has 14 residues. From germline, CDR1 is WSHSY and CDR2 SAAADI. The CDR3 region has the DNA TGCGCCAGCCGTTCGACAGCCCTTAATGAAAAACTGTTTTTT. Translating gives CASRSTALNEKLFF.

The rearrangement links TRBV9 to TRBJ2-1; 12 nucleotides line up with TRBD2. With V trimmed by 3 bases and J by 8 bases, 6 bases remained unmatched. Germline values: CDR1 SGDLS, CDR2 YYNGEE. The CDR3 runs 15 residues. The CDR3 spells CASSGWTSGVDEQFF. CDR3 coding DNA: TGTGCCAGCAGCGGGTGGACTAGCGGGGTAGATGAGCAGTTCTTC.

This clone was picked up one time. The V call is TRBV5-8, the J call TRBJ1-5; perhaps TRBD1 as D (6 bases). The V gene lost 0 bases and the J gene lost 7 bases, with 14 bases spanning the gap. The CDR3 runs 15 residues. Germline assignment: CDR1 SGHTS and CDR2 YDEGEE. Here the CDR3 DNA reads TGTGCCAGCAGCTTGGGGACAGCAACCGGGCAGCCCCAGCATTTT. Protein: CASSLGTATGQPQHF.

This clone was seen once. The CDR3 DNA follows: TGTGCCAGCAGCCCTTCGACATTCCACTCACCCCTCCACTTT. It codes for CASSPSTFHSPLHF. J is TRBJ1-6 and V is TRBV7-2, with no clear D. The V and J ends lost 5 bases and 10 bases respectively, with 15 bases between them. Germline V lookup: CDR1 SGHTA, CDR2 FQGNSA. This CDR3 is 14 amino acids long.

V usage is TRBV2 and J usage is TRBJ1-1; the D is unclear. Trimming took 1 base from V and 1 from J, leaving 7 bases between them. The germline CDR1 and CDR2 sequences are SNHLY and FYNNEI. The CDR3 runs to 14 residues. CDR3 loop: CASSEVRQNTEAFF. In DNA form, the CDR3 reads TGTGCCAGCAGTGAAGTGCGACAGAACACTGAAGCTTTCTTT.

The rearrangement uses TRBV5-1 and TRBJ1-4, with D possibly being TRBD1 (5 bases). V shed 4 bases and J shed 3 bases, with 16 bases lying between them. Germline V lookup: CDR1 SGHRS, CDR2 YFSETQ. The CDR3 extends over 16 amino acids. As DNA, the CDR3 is TGCGCCAGCAGCCTCCGCGGAGGGGCAGCTAATGAAAAACTGTTTTTT. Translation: CASSLRGGAANEKLFF. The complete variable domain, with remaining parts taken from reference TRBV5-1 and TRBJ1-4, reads KAGVTQTPRYLIKTRGQQVTLSCSPISGHRSVSWYQQTPGQGLQFLFEYFSETQRNKGNFPGRFSGRQFSNSRSEMNVSTLELGDSALYLCASSLRGGAANEKLFFGSGTQLSVL.

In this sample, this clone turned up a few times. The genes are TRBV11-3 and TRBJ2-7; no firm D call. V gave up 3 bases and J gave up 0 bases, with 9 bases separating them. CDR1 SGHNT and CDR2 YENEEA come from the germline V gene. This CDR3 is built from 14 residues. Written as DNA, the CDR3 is TGTGCCAGCAGCTTTGGAGCGAACTCCTACGAGCAGTACTTC. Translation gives CASSFGANSYEQYF.

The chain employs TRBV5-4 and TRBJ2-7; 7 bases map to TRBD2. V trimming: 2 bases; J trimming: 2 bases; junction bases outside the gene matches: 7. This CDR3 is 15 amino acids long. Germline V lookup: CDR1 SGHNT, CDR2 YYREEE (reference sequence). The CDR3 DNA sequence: TGTGCCAGCAGCTTCGTTGGACGGGGGGCCTACGAGCAGTACTTC. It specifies CASSFVGRGAYEQYF.

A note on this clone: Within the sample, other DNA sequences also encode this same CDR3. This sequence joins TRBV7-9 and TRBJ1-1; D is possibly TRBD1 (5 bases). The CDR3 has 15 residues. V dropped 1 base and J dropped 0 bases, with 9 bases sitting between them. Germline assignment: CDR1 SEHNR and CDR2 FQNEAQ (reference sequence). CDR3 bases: TGTGCCAGCAGCTTAGGGGCGACAGTGAACACTGAAGCTTTCTTT. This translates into CASSLGATVNTEAFF.

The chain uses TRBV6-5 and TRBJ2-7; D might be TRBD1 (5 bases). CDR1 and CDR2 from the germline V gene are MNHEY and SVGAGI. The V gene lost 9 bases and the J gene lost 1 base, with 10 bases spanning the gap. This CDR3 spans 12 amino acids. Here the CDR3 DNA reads TGTGCCAGTAGACAGAAATCCTACGAGCAGTACTTC. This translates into CASRQKSYEQYF.

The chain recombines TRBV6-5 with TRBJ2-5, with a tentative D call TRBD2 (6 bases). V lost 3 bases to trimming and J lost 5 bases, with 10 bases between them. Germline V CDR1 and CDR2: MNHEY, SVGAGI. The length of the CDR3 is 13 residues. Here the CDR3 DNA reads TGTGCCAGCAGTTATGGACGGGAGGAGACCCAGTACTTC. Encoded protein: CASSYGREETQYF.

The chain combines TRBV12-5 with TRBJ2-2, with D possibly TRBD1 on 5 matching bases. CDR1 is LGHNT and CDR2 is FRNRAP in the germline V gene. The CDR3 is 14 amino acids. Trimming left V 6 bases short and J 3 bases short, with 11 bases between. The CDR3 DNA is TGTGCTAGTGGAGCTACGACAGACACCGGGGAGCTGTTTTTT. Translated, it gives CASGATTDTGELFF.

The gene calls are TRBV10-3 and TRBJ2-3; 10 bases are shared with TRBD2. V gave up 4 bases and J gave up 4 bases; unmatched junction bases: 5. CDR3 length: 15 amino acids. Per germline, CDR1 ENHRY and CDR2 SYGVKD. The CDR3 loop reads CAISVSGGSPDTQYF. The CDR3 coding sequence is TGTGCCATCAGTGTTAGCGGGGGGTCCCCAGATACGCAGTATTTT.

The CDR3 loop is CASSRDSNYNEQFF. In DNA form, the CDR3 reads TGTGCCAGCAGCCGGGACTCCAATTACAATGAGCAGTTCTTC. The chain links TRBV5-8 to TRBJ2-1, with TRBD2 as a possible D gene (6 bases). Germline lookup yields CDR1 SGHTS and CDR2 YDEGEE. The CDR3 contains 14 residues. Trimming took off 4 bases at V and 4 bases at J, with 12 bases between the two ends.

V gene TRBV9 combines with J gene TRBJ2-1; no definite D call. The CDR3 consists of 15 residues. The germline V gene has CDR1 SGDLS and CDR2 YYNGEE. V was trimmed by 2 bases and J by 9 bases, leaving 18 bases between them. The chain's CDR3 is CASSVLERSTGEQFF. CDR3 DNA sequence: TGTGCCAGCAGCGTTCTAGAACGCTCCACTGGTGAGCAGTTCTTC.

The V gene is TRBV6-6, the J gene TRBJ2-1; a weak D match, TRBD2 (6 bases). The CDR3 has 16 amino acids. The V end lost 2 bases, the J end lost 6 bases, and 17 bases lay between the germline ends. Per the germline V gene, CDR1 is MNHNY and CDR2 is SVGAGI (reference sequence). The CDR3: CASSYRGGADPNEQFF. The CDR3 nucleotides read TGTGCCAGCAGTTACCGGGGCGGGGCGGACCCCAATGAGCAGTTCTTC.

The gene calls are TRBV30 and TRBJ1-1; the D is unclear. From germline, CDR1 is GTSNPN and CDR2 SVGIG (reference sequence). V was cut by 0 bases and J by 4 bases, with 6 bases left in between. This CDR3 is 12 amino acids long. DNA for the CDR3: TGTGCCTGGAGTGTACTGAGCACTGAAGCTTTCTTT. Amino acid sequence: CAWSVLSTEAFF. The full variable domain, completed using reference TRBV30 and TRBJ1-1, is SQTIHQWPATLVQPVGSPLSLECTVEGTSNPNLYWYRQAAGRGLQLLFYSVGIGQISSEVPQNLSASRPQDRQFILSSKKLLLSDSGFYLCAWSVLSTEAFFGQGTRLTVV.